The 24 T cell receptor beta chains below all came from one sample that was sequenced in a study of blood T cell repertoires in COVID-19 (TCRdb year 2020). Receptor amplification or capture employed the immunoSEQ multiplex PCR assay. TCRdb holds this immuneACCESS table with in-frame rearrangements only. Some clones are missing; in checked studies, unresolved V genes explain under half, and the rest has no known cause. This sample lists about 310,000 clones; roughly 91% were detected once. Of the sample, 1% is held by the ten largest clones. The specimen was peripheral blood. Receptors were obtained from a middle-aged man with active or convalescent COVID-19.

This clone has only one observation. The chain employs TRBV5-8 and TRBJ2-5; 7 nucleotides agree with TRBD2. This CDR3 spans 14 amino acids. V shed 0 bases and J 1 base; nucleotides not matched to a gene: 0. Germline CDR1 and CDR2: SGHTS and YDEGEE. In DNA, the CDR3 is TGTGCCAGCAGCTTGGGCGGGGGCCAAGAGACCCAGTACTTC. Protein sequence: CASSLGGGQETQYF. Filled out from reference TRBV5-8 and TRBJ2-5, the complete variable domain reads EAGVTQSPTHLIKTRGQQATLRCSPISGHTSVYWYQQALGLGLQFLLWYDEGEERNRGNFPPRFSGRQFPNYSSELNVNALELEDSALYLCASSLGGGQETQYFGPGTRLLVL.

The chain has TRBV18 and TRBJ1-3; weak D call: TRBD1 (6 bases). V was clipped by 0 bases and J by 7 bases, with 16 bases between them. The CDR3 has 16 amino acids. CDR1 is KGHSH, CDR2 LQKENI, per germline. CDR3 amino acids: CASSPPSQGIGNTIYF. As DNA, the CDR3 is TGTGCCAGCTCACCACCGAGCCAGGGGATTGGCAACACCATATATTTT.

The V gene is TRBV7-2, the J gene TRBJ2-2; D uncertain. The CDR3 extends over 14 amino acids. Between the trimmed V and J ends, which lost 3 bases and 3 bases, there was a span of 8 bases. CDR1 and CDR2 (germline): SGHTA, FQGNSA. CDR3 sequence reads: CASSFLIDTGELFF. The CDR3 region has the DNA TGTGCCAGCAGCTTTCTTATAGACACCGGGGAGCTGTTTTTT.

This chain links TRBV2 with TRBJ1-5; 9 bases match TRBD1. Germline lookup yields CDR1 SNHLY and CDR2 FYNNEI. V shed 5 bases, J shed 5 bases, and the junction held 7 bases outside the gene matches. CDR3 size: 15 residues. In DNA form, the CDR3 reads TGTGCCAGCAGTTTAGACAGGGGGTCATATCAGCCCCAGCATTTT. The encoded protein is CASSLDRGSYQPQHF.

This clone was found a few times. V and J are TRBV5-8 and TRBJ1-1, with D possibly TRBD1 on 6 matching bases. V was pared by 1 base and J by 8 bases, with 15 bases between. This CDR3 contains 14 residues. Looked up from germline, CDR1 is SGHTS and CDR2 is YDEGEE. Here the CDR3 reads CASSLNGYQGEAFF. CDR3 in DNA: TGTGCCAGCAGCTTGAACGGGTATCAGGGGGAAGCTTTCTTT.

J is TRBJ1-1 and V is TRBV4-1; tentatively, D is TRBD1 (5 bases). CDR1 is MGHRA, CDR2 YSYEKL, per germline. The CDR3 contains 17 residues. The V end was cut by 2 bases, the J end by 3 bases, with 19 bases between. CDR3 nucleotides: TGCGCCAGCAGCCAAATGATAAGTGGGGCTTGGGACACTGAAGCTTTCTTT. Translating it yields CASSQMISGAWDTEAFF.

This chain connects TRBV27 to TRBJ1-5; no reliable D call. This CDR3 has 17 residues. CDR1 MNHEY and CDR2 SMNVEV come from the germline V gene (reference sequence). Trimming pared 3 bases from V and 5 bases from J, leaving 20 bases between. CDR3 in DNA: TGTGCCAGCAGTTTGTACGGGGATATCTGGTCGGATCAGCCCCAGCATTTT. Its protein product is CASSLYGDIWSDQPQHF.

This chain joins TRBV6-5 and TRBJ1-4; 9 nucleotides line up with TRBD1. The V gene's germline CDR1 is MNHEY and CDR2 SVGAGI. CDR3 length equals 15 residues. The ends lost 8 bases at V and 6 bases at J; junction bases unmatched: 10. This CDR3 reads CASEPRDRVDEKLFF. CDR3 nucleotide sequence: TGTGCCAGCGAACCCCGGGACAGGGTAGATGAAAAACTGTTTTTT.

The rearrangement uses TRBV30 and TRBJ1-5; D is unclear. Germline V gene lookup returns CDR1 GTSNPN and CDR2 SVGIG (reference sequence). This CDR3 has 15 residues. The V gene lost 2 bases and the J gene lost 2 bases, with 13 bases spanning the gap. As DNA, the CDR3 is TGTGCCTGGAGTCAAACAATCCGGGGCAATCAGCCCCAGCATTTT. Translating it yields CAWSQTIRGNQPQHF.

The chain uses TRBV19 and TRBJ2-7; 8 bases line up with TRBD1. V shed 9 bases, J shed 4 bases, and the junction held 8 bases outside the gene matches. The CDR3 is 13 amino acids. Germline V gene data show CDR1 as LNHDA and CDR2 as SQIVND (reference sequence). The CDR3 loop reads CASNTGTGYEQYF. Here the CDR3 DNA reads TGTGCCAGCAACACCGGGACAGGTTACGAGCAGTACTTC.

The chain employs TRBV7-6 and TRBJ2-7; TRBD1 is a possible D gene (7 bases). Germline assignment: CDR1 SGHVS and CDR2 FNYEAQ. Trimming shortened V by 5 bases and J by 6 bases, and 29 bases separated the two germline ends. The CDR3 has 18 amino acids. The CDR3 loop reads CASSGNPQRGLRRGEQYF. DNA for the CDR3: TGTGCCAGCAGCGGAAACCCTCAAAGGGGGCTGAGGAGGGGCGAGCAGTACTTC. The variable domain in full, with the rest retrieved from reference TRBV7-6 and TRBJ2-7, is GAGVSQSPRYKVTKRGQDVALRCDPISGHVSLYWYRQALGQGPEFLTYFNYEAQQDKSGLPNDRFSAERPEGSISTLTIQRTEQRDSAMYRCASSGNPQRGLRRGEQYFGPGTRLTVT.

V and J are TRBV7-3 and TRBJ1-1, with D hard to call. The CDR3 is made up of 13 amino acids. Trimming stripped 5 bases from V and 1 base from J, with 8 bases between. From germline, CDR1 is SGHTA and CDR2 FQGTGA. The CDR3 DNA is TGTGCCAGCAGCCCCCAGTCGAACACTGAAGCTTTCTTT. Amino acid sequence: CASSPQSNTEAFF.

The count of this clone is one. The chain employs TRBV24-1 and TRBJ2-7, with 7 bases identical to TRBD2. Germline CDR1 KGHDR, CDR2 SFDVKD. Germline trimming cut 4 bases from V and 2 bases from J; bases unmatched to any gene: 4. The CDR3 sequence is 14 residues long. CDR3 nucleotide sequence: TGTGCCACCAGTGACTCGGGACTAACCTACGAGCAGTACTTC. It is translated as CATSDSGLTYEQYF.

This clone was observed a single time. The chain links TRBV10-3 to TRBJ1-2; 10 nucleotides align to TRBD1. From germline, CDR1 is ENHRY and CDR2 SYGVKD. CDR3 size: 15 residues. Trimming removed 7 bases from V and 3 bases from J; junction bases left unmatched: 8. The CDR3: CAITSTGGADYGYTF. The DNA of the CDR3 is TGTGCCATCACCTCGACAGGGGGCGCCGACTATGGCTACACCTTC.

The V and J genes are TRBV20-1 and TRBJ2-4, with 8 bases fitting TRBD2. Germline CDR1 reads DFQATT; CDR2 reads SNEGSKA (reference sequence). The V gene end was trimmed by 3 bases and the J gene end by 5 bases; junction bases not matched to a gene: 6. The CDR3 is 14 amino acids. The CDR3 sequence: CSASEAGVENIQYF. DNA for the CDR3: TGCAGTGCTAGTGAAGCGGGAGTTGAAAACATTCAGTACTTC.

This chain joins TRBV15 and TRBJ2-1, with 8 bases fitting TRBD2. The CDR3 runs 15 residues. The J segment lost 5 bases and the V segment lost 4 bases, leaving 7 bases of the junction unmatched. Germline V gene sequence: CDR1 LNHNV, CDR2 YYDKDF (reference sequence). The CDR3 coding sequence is TGTGCCACCAGCAAGGGGGGACTAGAAGACAATGAGCAGTTCTTC. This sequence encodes CATSKGGLEDNEQFF.

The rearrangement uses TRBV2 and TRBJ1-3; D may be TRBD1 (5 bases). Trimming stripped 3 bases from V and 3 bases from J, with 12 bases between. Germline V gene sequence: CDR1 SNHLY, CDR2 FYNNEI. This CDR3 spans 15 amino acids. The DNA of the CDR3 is TGTGCCAGCAGTGAGGAGGGGCTGGGTGGAAACACCATATATTTT. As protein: CASSEEGLGGNTIYF.

This chain's CDR3 is CASGTYYGYTF. CDR3 nucleotides: TGTGCCAGCGGGACTTACTATGGCTACACCTTC. The chain employs TRBV27 and TRBJ1-2; a possible D gene is TRBD1 (5 bases). The CDR3 sequence is 11 residues long. The germline CDR1 and CDR2 sequences are MNHEY and SMNVEV (reference sequence). V lost 8 bases and J lost 3, with 7 bases in between.

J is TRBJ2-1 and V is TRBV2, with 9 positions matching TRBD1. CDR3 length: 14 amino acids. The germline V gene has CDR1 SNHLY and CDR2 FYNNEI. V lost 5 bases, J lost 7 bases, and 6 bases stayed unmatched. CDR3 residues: CASSPGTGRNEQFF. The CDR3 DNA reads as TGTGCCAGCAGTCCCGGGACAGGGCGAAATGAGCAGTTCTTC.

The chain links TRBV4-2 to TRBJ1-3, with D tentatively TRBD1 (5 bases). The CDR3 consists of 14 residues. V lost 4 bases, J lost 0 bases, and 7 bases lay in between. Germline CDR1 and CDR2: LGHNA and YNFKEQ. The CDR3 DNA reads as TGTGCCAGCAGCCTCACAGGCTCTGGAAACACCATATATTTT. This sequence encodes CASSLTGSGNTIYF.

The CDR3 spells CASSIRGTTYNEQFF. The CDR3 nucleotides are TGTGCCAGTAGTATCCGCGGGACGACCTACAATGAGCAGTTCTTC. V and J are TRBV19 and TRBJ2-1; D is perhaps TRBD2 (6 bases). The V end lost 3 bases, the J end lost 2 bases, and 11 bases lay between the germline ends. The germline gives CDR1 LNHDA, CDR2 SQIVND (reference sequence). The CDR3 runs to 15 residues.

The CDR3 nucleotides are TGTGCCACCTGGCAGGGGCTGAATGGCTACACCTTC. It codes for CATWQGLNGYTF. The chain combines TRBV28 with TRBJ1-2; possibly TRBD1 for D (6 bases). The CDR3 contains 12 residues. Trimming removed 10 bases from V and 6 bases from J, with 15 bases in between. CDR1 and CDR2 from the germline V gene are MDHEN and SYDVKM.

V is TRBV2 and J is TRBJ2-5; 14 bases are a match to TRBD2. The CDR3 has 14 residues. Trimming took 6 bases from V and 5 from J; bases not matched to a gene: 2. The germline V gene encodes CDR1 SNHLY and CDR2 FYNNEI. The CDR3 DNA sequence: TGTGCCAGCAGCCGGACTAGCGGGAGGGAGACCCAGTACTTC. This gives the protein CASSRTSGRETQYF.

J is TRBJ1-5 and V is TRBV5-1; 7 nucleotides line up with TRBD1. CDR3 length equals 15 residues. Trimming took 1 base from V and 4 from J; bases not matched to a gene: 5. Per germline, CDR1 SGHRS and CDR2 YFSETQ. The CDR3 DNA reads TGCGCCAGCAGCTTGATGACAGGGAGGAATCAGCCCCAGCATTTT. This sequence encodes CASSLMTGRNQPQHF.